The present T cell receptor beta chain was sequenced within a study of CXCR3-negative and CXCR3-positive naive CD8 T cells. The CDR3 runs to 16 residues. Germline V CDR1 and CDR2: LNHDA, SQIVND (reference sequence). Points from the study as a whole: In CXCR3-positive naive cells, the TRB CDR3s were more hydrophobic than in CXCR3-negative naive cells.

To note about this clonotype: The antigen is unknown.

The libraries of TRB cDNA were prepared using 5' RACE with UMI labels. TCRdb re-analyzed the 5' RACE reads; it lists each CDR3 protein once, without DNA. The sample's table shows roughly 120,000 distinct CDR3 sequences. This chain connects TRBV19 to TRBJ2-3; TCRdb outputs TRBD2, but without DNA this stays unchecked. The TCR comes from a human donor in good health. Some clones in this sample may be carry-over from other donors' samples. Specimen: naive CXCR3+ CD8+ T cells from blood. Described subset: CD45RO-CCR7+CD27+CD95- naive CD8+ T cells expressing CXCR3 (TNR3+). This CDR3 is CASRKEVAGGPDTQYF.